These T cell receptor beta chains were read from a single sample in a study of CXCR3-negative and CXCR3-positive naive CD8 T cells. TCRdb re-called the 5' RACE reads; every CDR3 protein appears as one record, without DNA. This listing includes 130,000 to 150,000 distinct CDR3 sequences. Specimen: naive CXCR3+ CD8+ T cells from blood. Receptors were obtained from a human donor in good health. Some clones in this sample may be carry-over from other donors' samples. Each CDR3 is given with its conserved first and last residue.

CDR3: CSATALEQGLEQYF; V: TRBV20-1; J: TRBJ2-7
CDR3: CASSLEDHTDTQYF; V: TRBV5-1; J: TRBJ2-3
CDR3: CSAGHSYEQYF; V: TRBV29-1; J: TRBJ2-7
CDR3: CASTSARVSGELFF; V: TRBV3-1; J: TRBJ2-2
CDR3: CASSQPGQGAYEQYF; V: TRBV4-3; J: TRBJ2-7
CDR3: CASSELGGVIGYNNEQFF; V: TRBV5-5; J: TRBJ2-1
CDR3: CASSQGGLVEQYF; V: TRBV2; J: TRBJ2-7
CDR3: CASSIFDRGNEQYF; V: TRBV19; J: TRBJ2-7
CDR3: CASSLGGDGYTF; V: TRBV7-9; J: TRBJ1-2
CDR3: CSVEFGLLETQYF; V: TRBV29-1; J: TRBJ2-5
CDR3: CASSLETDNIQYF; V: TRBV11-2; J: TRBJ2-4
CDR3: CSARDLADASTDTQYF; V: TRBV20-1; J: TRBJ2-3
CDR3: CASSFWGAVGNEQFF; V: TRBV28; J: TRBJ2-1
CDR3: CASSSPASGGEEKLFF; V: TRBV7-2; J: TRBJ1-4
CDR3: CASSQDRRGGTEAFF; V: TRBV4-2; J: TRBJ1-1
CDR3: CASSIPGDSRNGYTF; V: TRBV19; J: TRBJ1-2
CDR3: CASSADFRSYNEQFF; V: TRBV12-3/TRBV12-4; J: TRBJ2-1
CDR3: CASRQTANEQFF; V: TRBV7-2; J: TRBJ2-1
CDR3: CASSFSGYSGNTIYF; V: TRBV27; J: TRBJ1-3
CDR3: CASVTGGYTEAFF; V: TRBV2; J: TRBJ1-1
CDR3: CSARDRYFTEAFF; V: TRBV20-1; J: TRBJ1-1
CDR3: CASSLVAGPAYEQYF; V: TRBV27; J: TRBJ2-7
CDR3: CASSLTPWTGAAMGTEAFF; V: TRBV6-2/TRBV6-3; J: TRBJ1-1
CDR3: CASSFGGFEAFF; V: TRBV28; J: TRBJ1-1
CDR3: CASSPQGGGEIRPSSYNEQFF; V: TRBV7-6; J: TRBJ2-1
CDR3: CAISETSGGAEQYF; V: TRBV10-3; J: TRBJ2-7
CDR3: CASSMMGNTEAFF; V: TRBV19; J: TRBJ1-1
CDR3: CASSPGQGMYGYTF; V: TRBV7-8; J: TRBJ1-2
CDR3: CASSLAAGNIQYF; V: TRBV13; J: TRBJ2-4